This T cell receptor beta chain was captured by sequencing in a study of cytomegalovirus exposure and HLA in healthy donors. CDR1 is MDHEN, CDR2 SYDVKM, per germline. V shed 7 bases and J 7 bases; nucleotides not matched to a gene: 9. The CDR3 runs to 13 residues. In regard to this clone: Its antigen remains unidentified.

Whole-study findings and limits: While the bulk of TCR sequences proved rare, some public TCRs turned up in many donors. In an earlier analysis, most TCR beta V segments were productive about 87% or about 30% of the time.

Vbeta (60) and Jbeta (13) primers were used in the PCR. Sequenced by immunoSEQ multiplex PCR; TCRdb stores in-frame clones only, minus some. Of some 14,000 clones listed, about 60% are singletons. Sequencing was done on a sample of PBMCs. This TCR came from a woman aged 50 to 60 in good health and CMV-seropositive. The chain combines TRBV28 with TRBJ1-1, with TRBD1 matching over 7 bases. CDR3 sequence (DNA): TGTGCCAGCATGGAGACAGGGTTATATGAAGCTTTCTTT. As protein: CASMETGLYEAFF.